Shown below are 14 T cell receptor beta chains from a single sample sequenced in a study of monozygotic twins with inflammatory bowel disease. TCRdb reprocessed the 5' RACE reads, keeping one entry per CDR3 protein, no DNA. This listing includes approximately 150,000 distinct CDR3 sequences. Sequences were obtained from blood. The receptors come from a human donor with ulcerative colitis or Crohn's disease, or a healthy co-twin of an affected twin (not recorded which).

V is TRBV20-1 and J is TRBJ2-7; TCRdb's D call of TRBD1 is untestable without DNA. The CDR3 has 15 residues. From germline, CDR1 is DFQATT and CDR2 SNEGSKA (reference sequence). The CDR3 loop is CSARDKRLGGYEQYF.

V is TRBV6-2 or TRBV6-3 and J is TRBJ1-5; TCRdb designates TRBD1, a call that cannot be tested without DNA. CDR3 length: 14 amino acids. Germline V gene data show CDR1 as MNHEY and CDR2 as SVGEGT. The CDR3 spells CASRQGPSNQPQHF.

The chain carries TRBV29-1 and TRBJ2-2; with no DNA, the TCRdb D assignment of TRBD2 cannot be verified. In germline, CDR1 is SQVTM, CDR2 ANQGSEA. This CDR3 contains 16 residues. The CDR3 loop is CSATTSHVGYTGELFF.

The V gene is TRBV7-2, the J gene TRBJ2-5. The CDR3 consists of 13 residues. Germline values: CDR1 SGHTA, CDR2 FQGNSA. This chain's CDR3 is CASSLSGLKTQYF.

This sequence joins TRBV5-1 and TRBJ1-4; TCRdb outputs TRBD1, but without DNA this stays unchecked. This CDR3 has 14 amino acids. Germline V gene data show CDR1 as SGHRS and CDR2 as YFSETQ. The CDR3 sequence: CASSGTTTNEKLFF.

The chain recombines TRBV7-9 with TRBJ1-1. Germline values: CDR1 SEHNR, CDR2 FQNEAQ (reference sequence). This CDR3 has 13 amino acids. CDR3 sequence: CASNQDGKLEAFF.

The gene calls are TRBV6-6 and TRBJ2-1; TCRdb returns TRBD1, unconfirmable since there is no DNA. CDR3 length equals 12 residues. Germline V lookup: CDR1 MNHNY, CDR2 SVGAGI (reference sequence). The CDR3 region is CASTPSGSEQFF.

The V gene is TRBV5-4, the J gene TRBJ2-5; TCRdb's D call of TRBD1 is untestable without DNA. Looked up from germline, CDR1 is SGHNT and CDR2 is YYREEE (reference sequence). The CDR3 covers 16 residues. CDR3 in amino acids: CASSLDGGTWMETQYF.

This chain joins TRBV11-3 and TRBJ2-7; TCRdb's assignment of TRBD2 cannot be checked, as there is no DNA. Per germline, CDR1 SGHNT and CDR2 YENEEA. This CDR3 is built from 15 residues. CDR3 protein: CASSYRDSSSYEQYF.

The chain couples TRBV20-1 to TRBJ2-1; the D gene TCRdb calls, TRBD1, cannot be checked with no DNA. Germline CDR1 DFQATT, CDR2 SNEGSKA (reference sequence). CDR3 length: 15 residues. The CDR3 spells CSAPHRGPGNNEQFF.

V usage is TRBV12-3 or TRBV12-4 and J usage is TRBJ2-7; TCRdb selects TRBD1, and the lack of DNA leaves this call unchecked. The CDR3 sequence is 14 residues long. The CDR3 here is CASSPPRGSYEQYF.

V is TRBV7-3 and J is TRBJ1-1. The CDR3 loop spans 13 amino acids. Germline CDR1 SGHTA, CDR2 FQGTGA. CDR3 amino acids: CASSLGDGTEAFF.

CDR3 sequence: CASSFLAGAYNEQFF. This chain joins TRBV7-9 and TRBJ2-1; the TCRdb call, TRBD2, lacks DNA for checking. Germline-derived CDR1 and CDR2 are SEHNR and FQNEAQ (reference sequence). This CDR3 region has 15 residues.

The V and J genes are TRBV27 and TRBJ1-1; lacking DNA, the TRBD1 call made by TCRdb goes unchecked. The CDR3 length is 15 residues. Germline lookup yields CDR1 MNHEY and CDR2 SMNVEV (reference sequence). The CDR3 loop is CASSKKQGAGTEAFF.